Sequencing of this T cell receptor (beta chain) was carried out in a study of blood T cell repertoires in COVID-19. CDR3 size: 12 residues. V was shortened by 3 bases and J by 7 bases, with 10 bases between the two germline ends. The germline CDR1 and CDR2 sequences are SGHRS and YFSETQ. Data came from immunoSEQ multiplex PCR; TCRdb stores just in-frame clones and leaves some out. The data contain around 430,000 clones, more than 75% of them singletons. This clone was found a few times. This sequence was found in a woman in her forties or fifties who had recovered from COVID-19. J is TRBJ1-1 and V is TRBV5-1; TRBD1 is a possible D gene (6 bases). The specimen was PBMCs or T cells enriched from blood (not recorded which). CDR3 sequence: CASSSTGREAFF. DNA for the CDR3: TGCGCCAGCAGCTCGACAGGCCGTGAAGCTTTCTTT.